Below are 18 T cell receptor beta chains sequenced from a single sample in a study of stem cell transplantation in POMP-related autoinflammatory disease. TCRdb keeps only in-frame clones here, not all; method: immunoSEQ multiplex PCR. The profile covers fewer than 30,000 clones, with approximately 78% appearing a single time and 2% to 3% taken by the ten largest. The sequences come from CD4+ T cells from PBMCs, collected before stem cell transplantation. These receptors came from a human donor with POMP-related autoinflammation and immune dysregulation (PRAID).

This clone was counted a single time. The chain couples TRBV6-6 to TRBJ2-7; 7 nucleotides agree with TRBD1. CDR1 is MNHNY, CDR2 SVGAGI, per germline (reference sequence). Trimming cost V 7 bases and J 0 bases; bases outside gene matches: 3. This CDR3 has 13 residues. CDR3 residues: CASTDRVSYEQYF. CDR3 DNA sequence: TGTGCCAGCACCGACAGGGTCTCCTACGAGCAGTACTTC.

J is TRBJ2-3 and V is TRBV5-6; tentative D call: TRBD2 (5 bases). This CDR3 is built from 15 residues. V was pared by 4 bases and J by 3 bases, with 15 bases between. CDR1 is SGHDT and CDR2 is YYEEEE in the germline V gene. Here the CDR3 DNA reads TGTGCCAGCAGCCCACCGCGAGGAGGTACAGATACGCAGTATTTT. Translation gives CASSPPRGGTDTQYF.

The gene calls are TRBV12-1 and TRBJ2-6; the D call in the table, TRBD1, was not verified against the DNA. TRBV12-1 is a pseudogene locus. CDR3 size: 17 residues. Here the CDR3 reads CASSFTGSRSGANVLTF. CDR3 coding DNA: TGTGCCAGCAGCTTCACAGGGAGCCGCTCTGGGGCCAACGTCCTGACTTTC.

The CDR3: CASSSQHQETQYF. The DNA of the CDR3 is TGTGCCAGCAGCTCCCAGCACCAAGAGACCCAGTACTTC. This rearrangement joins TRBV7-9 to TRBJ2-5; D gene uncertain. V lost 4 bases, J lost 0 bases, and 6 bases lay in between. This CDR3 is built from 13 residues. Germline V gene data show CDR1 as SEHNR and CDR2 as FQNEAQ (reference sequence).

This rearrangement joins TRBV7-3 to TRBJ1-1; the D gene is possibly TRBD1 (6 bases). The CDR3 is made up of 15 amino acids. The germline V gene has CDR1 SGHTA and CDR2 FQGTGA. V dropped 7 bases and J dropped 4 bases, with 19 bases sitting between them. The CDR3 DNA reads TGTGCCAGCACCCCTCGAAGGGGAGGGGGCACTGAAGCTTTCTTT. Protein: CASTPRRGGGTEAFF.

This chain links TRBV27 with TRBJ1-2; D call uncertain. This CDR3 spans 16 amino acids. The germline gives CDR1 MNHEY, CDR2 SMNVEV (reference sequence). The V and J ends lost 7 bases and 0 bases respectively, with 18 bases between them. DNA for the CDR3: TGTGCCAGCAAGAACAGATCCCCAATAGCTAACTATGGCTACACCTTC. Protein product: CASKNRSPIANYGYTF.

The chain is built from TRBV9 and TRBJ2-7; 8 nucleotides agree with TRBD1. V gave up 3 bases and J gave up 1 base; unmatched junction bases: 6. The germline V gene encodes CDR1 SGDLS and CDR2 YYNGEE. This CDR3 spans 15 amino acids. In DNA, the CDR3 is TGTGCCAGCAGCGCTTGGACAGGGATTTCCTACGAGCAGTACTTC. Encoded protein: CASSAWTGISYEQYF. Full variable domain (outside the CDR3, taken from reference TRBV9 and TRBJ2-7): DSGVTQTPKHLITATGQRVTLRCSPRSGDLSVYWYQQSLDQGLQFLIQYYNGEERAKGNILERFSAQQFPDLHSELNLSSLELGDSALYFCASSAWTGISYEQYFGPGTRLTVT.

The chain recombines TRBV19 with TRBJ1-5; TRBD1 matches at 10 bases. Germline trimming cut 5 bases from V and 7 bases from J; bases unmatched to any gene: 20. This CDR3 is 19 amino acids long. The germline CDR1 and CDR2 sequences are LNHDA and SQIVND (reference sequence). CDR3 sequence (DNA): TGTGCCAGTAGTCTAATCTATCCCCGGGACAGGGGAAGGGGGCAGCCCCAGCATTTT. Protein product: CASSLIYPRDRGRGQPQHF.

J is TRBJ2-5 and V is TRBV4-2; 12 nucleotides line up with TRBD2. CDR1 and CDR2 (germline): LGHNA, YNFKEQ. With 3 bases clipped from V and 0 bases from J, the junction kept 5 bases outside the gene matches. The CDR3 is made up of 17 amino acids. The CDR3 DNA reads TGTGCCAGCAGCCAGAAGGCTAGCGGGAGGGACCAAGAGACCCAGTACTTC. Translating it yields CASSQKASGRDQETQYF.

The chain has TRBV29-1 and TRBJ2-3, with TRBD2 matching 8 bases. The CDR3 extends over 15 amino acids. J gave up 0 bases and V 4 bases, and 6 bases lay outside the gene matches. From germline, CDR1 is SQVTM and CDR2 ANQGSEA. The CDR3 spells CSVVRLAGSTDTQYF. The DNA of the CDR3 is TGCAGCGTTGTGCGGCTAGCGGGTAGCACAGATACGCAGTATTTT.

The rearrangement links TRBV5-4 to TRBJ2-1; the match to TRBD1 covers 8 bases. The CDR3 length is 16 residues. After removal of 4 bases from V and 4 bases from J, the junction contained 10 bases not matched to a gene. Germline CDR1 reads SGHNT; CDR2 reads YYREEE (reference sequence). The CDR3 spells CASSPEQGVSYNEQFF. DNA of the CDR3: TGTGCCAGCAGCCCGGAACAGGGGGTTTCGTACAATGAGCAGTTCTTC.

The rearrangement links TRBV25-1 to TRBJ2-7, with D possibly TRBD1 on 7 matching bases. Between the trimmed V and J ends, which lost 8 bases and 1 base, there was a span of 15 bases. Germline V gene sequence: CDR1 MGHDK, CDR2 SYGVNS. The CDR3 consists of 14 residues. CDR3 sequence reads: CASPRSGGSYEQYF. The DNA of the CDR3 is TGTGCCAGCCCTCGGTCAGGGGGGTCCTACGAGCAGTACTTC.

This clone was seen only a few times. V is TRBV6-1 and J is TRBJ1-2, with 10 nucleotides matching TRBD1. From germline, CDR1 is MNHNS and CDR2 SASEGT. The CDR3 consists of 14 residues. V lost 5 bases to trimming and J lost 3 bases; unmatched junction nucleotides: 3. The CDR3 coding sequence is TGTGCCAGCAGTACGGGGACAGGGGACTATGGCTACACCTTC. Protein sequence: CASSTGTGDYGYTF.

This chain links TRBV5-6 with TRBJ2-5; TRBD1 aligns across 9 bases. CDR1 and CDR2 from the germline V gene are SGHDT and YYEEEE. The CDR3 spans 18 residues. With 2 bases clipped from V and 2 bases from J, the junction kept 13 bases outside the gene matches. CDR3 nucleotide sequence: TGTGCCAGCAGCTTATCCGGGGTGGGGACAGGGTTTCAAGAGACCCAGTACTTC. This translates into CASSLSGVGTGFQETQYF.

This clone appeared a single time. The genes are TRBV5-4 and TRBJ2-3, with unresolved D. V dropped 1 base and J dropped 2 bases, with 11 bases sitting between them. The CDR3 extends over 15 amino acids. Germline assignment: CDR1 SGHNT and CDR2 YYREEE (reference sequence). For the CDR3, the DNA is TGTGCCAGCAGCTTGTACGGTGGGAACACAGATACGCAGTATTTT. It is translated as CASSLYGGNTDTQYF.

This chain connects TRBV30 to TRBJ2-3, with 8 nucleotides matching TRBD2. Germline lookup yields CDR1 GTSNPN and CDR2 SVGIG (reference sequence). The CDR3 is 16 residues long. Losses at the gene ends were 2 bases for V and 2 bases for J; bases not matched to a gene: 9. The CDR3: CAWSIGLALDTDTQYF. DNA for the CDR3: TGTGCCTGGAGTATAGGACTAGCCCTAGACACAGATACGCAGTATTTT.

The chain combines TRBV28 with TRBJ1-1, with D unclear. V lost 2 bases, J lost 4 bases, and 20 bases lay in between. The CDR3 contains 17 residues. The germline V gene has CDR1 MDHEN and CDR2 SYDVKM. CDR3 sequence reads: CASSLQQSRVGSTEAFF. CDR3 in DNA: TGTGCCAGCAGTTTACAACAGTCGAGGGTAGGAAGCACTGAAGCTTTCTTT.

The chain employs TRBV28 and TRBJ2-7; perhaps TRBD1 as D (6 bases). CDR1 and CDR2 (germline): MDHEN, SYDVKM. Deletions cut 6 bases from V and 3 bases from J, with 21 bases between. The CDR3 contains 16 residues. In nucleotides, the CDR3 is TGTGCCAGCAGCCTCCGGGACACAGTGTCCTTCTACGAGCAGTACTTC. As protein: CASSLRDTVSFYEQYF.